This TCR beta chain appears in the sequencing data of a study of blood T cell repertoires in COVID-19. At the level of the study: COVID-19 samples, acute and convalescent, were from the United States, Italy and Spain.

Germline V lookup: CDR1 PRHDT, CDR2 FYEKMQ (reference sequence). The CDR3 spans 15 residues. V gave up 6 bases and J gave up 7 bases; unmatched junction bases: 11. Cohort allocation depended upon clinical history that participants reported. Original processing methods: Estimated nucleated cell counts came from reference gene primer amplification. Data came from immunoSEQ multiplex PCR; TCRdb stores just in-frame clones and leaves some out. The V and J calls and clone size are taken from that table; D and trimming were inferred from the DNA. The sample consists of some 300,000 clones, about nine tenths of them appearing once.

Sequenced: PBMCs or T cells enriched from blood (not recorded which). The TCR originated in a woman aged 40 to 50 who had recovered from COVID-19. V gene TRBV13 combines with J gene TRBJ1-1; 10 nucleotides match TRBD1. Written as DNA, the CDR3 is TGTGCCAGCAGAGGACCCGGGACAGGGGATGGTGAAGCTTTCTTT. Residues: CASRGPGTGDGEAFF.